A single sample gave rise to the 7 T cell receptor beta chains below, sequenced in a study of tumor-infiltrating lymphocytes in localized non-small cell lung cancer. Here immunoSEQ multiplex PCR was the method, and the copy in TCRdb shows in-frame clones only, minus some. Of 15,000 or so clones listed, 70% to 90% are singletons. The sequenced material came from uninvolved lung tissue not adjacent to the tumor. The receptor source for this set is a human donor with non-small cell lung cancer.

The V and J genes are TRBV6-1 and TRBJ1-1, with D unclear. Germline CDR1 is MNHNS and CDR2 is SASEGT. The CDR3 has 12 amino acids. V was cut by 3 bases and J by 3 bases, with 5 bases left in between. For the CDR3, the DNA is TGTGCCAGCAGTGAGGGCTACACTGAAGCTTTCTTT. Protein sequence: CASSEGYTEAFF.

In this sample, this clone turned up once. V is TRBV19 and J is TRBJ2-2; no clear D gene. Trimming left V 7 bases short and J 0 bases short, with 6 bases between. The CDR3 runs 13 residues. Germline V CDR1 and CDR2: LNHDA, SQIVND (reference sequence). CDR3 in amino acids: CASIGPNTGELFF. In DNA, the CDR3 is TGTGCCAGTATCGGCCCGAACACCGGGGAGCTGTTTTTT.

CDR3 sequence: CASSEMGMNTEAFF. As DNA, the CDR3 is TGTGCCAGCAGTGAAATGGGGATGAACACTGAAGCTTTCTTT. The V call is TRBV6-1, the J call TRBJ1-1; D is unclear. Germline CDR1 MNHNS, CDR2 SASEGT. CDR3 size: 14 residues. V gave up 2 bases and J gave up 0 bases, with 7 bases separating them.

The chain employs TRBV10-3 and TRBJ2-3; TRBD2 matches at 10 bases. In germline, CDR1 is ENHRY, CDR2 SYGVKD. CDR3 length: 15 amino acids. The trim removed 4 bases at V and 8 bases at J, leaving 9 bases unmatched. The CDR3 loop is CAISALAGAPRTQYF. CDR3 DNA: TGTGCCATCAGTGCCCTAGCGGGGGCCCCCCGTACGCAGTATTTT.

Only a few counts were recorded for this clone. This chain joins TRBV7-3 and TRBJ1-6, with 8 bases lining up with TRBD1. The CDR3 has 18 residues. Trimming cost V 7 bases and J 7 bases; bases outside gene matches: 18. Germline loops: CDR1 SGHTA, CDR2 FQGTGA. The CDR3, as DNA: TGTGCCAGCACCACCTCCCGGGTCTTAGACAGGGGAAATTCACCCCTCCACTTT. Protein: CASTTSRVLDRGNSPLHF. The variable domain in full, completed from reference TRBV7-3 and TRBJ1-6, reads GAGVSQTPSNKVTEKGKYVELRCDPISGHTALYWYRQSLGQGPEFLIYFQGTGAADDSGLPNDRFFAVRPEGSVSTLKIQRTERGDSAVYLCASTTSRVLDRGNSPLHFGNGTRLTVT.

For the CDR3, the DNA is TGTGCCAGTAGTACCGAACCGGGACTTTTCAATCAGCCCCAGCATTTT. Translation: CASSTEPGLFNQPQHF. The rearrangement links TRBV19 to TRBJ1-5, with D maybe TRBD1 (5 bases). In germline, CDR1 is LNHDA, CDR2 SQIVND (reference sequence). V was trimmed by 4 bases and J by 3 bases, leaving 16 bases between them. This CDR3 has 16 amino acids.

The CDR3 reads CASSQGAVGEAFF. CDR3 DNA sequence: TGTGCCAGTAGTCAGGGGGCTGTTGGTGAAGCTTTCTTT. The genes are TRBV19 and TRBJ1-1; 8 positions agree with TRBD1. This CDR3 is built from 13 residues. Germline trimming cut 5 bases from V and 7 bases from J; bases unmatched to any gene: 6. Germline values: CDR1 LNHDA, CDR2 SQIVND (reference sequence).